Each of the 14 T cell receptor beta chains below was sequenced from the same sample in a study of CXCR3-negative and CXCR3-positive naive CD8 T cells. The TRB libraries of cDNA were built by UMI-labeled 5' RACE. TCRdb re-called the 5' RACE reads; one entry per CDR3 protein, DNA not given. In total, the table holds some 39,000 distinct CDR3 sequences. The sequencing input was naive CXCR3- CD8+ T cells from blood. Subset noted: CD45RO-CCR7+CD27+CD95- naive CD8+ T cells lacking CXCR3 (TNR3-). These receptors were collected from a human donor in good health. Some clones in this sample may be carry-over from other donors' samples.

The chain employs TRBV29-1 and TRBJ2-2. The length of the CDR3 is 12 residues. Looked up from germline, CDR1 is SQVTM and CDR2 is ANQGSEA. The CDR3: CSVDLQTGELFF.

V gene TRBV7-6 combines with J gene TRBJ2-7; as DNA is missing, the TRBD1 call by TCRdb cannot be tested. The CDR3 spans 15 residues. In germline, CDR1 is SGHVS, CDR2 FNYEAQ. The CDR3 reads CASSLCRQGGNEQYF. Supplemented by reference TRBV7-6 and TRBJ2-7, the full variable domain reads GAGVSQSPRYKVTKRGQDVALRCDPISGHVSLYWYRQALGQGPEFLTYFNYEAQQDKSGLPNDRFSAERPEGSISTLTIQRTEQRDSAMYRCASSLCRQGGNEQYFGPGTRLTVT.

The chain has TRBV5-1 and TRBJ2-5; TCRdb calls TRBD2, which cannot be checked without DNA. From germline, CDR1 is SGHRS and CDR2 YFSETQ. The CDR3 has 15 residues. CDR3 sequence: CASGELAPGVETQYF.

This rearrangement joins TRBV28 to TRBJ1-1; TCRdb outputs TRBD1, but without DNA this stays unchecked. From germline, CDR1 is MDHEN and CDR2 SYDVKM. There are 13 residues in the CDR3. CDR3 residues: CASSRQGYTEAFF.

The rearrangement links TRBV12-3 or TRBV12-4 to TRBJ1-2; TCRdb's D gene call, TRBD1, goes unchecked for lack of DNA. The CDR3 consists of 14 residues. Here the CDR3 reads CASSLTGGPYGYTF.

The V and J genes are TRBV4-2 and TRBJ1-2; checking the TCRdb D call of TRBD1 is not possible without DNA. The CDR3 is made up of 14 amino acids. Per the germline V gene, CDR1 is LGHNA and CDR2 is YNFKEQ. CDR3 residues: CASSQDRGVHRYTF.

The chain joins TRBV29-1 to TRBJ2-2; without DNA, the TCRdb call of TRBD2 cannot be checked. The germline gives CDR1 SQVTM, CDR2 ANQGSEA. The CDR3 is 16 amino acids. The CDR3 reads CSVSDPPGLNTGELFF.

The chain has TRBV20-1 and TRBJ2-7. The length of the CDR3 is 16 residues. Germline CDR1 DFQATT, CDR2 SNEGSKA (reference sequence). CDR3 sequence: CSARETSESTTYEQYF.

Here the CDR3 reads CASSPRPGSGVTTDTQYF. This chain joins TRBV12-3 or TRBV12-4 and TRBJ2-3; TCRdb reports TRBD2, a call that lacks DNA to check it against. The CDR3 length is 18 residues.

This chain links TRBV12-3 or TRBV12-4 with TRBJ2-5; the D gene TCRdb calls, TRBD1, cannot be checked with no DNA. CDR3 length equals 14 residues. CDR3 in amino acids: CASSLHGKGETQYF.

The chain employs TRBV4-2 and TRBJ1-2; absent DNA, TCRdb's TRBD1 call cannot be checked. Per the germline V gene, CDR1 is LGHNA and CDR2 is YNFKEQ. The CDR3 covers 17 residues. CDR3 sequence: CASSLPGTGASNYGYTF.

The chain carries TRBV29-1 and TRBJ1-3; no DNA is available, so the TRBD1 call from TCRdb remains unchecked. The CDR3 is made up of 15 amino acids. Germline V gives CDR1 SQVTM, CDR2 ANQGSEA. The CDR3 spells CSVEDRQGDGNTIYF. The full variable domain, with the rest looked up from reference TRBV29-1 and TRBJ1-3, is SAVISQKPSRDICQRGTSLTIQCQVDSQVTMMFWYRQQPGQSLTLIATANQGSEATYESGFVIDKFPISRPNLTFSTLTVSNMSPEDSSIYLCSVEDRQGDGNTIYFGEGSWLTVV.

This sequence joins TRBV29-1 and TRBJ2-7. The CDR3 length is 13 residues. Germline-derived CDR1 and CDR2 are SQVTM and ANQGSEA. This CDR3 is CSVRPGSSYEQYF.

This chain links TRBV28 with TRBJ2-5; TCRdb outputs TRBD2, but without DNA this stays unchecked. Germline lookup yields CDR1 MDHEN and CDR2 SYDVKM. The CDR3 consists of 15 residues. The CDR3 loop is CASSLAQEGQETQYF. The full variable domain, with the rest looked up from reference TRBV28 and TRBJ2-5, is DVKVTQSSRYLVKRTGEKVFLECVQDMDHENMFWYRQDPGLGLRLIYFSYDVKMKEKGDIPEGYSVSREKKERFSLILESASTNQTSMYLCASSLAQEGQETQYFGPGTRLLVL.